Each of the 9 T cell receptor beta chains below was sequenced from the same sample in a study of T cells in Graves' hyperthyroidism and ophthalmopathy. RNA transcripts served as the template for amplifying TCR beta CDR3 regions. Researchers ran a first-round RT-PCR on the TCR CDR3 using the HTBI primer set. Using its own MiXCR run on the multiplex PCR reads, TCRdb lists one record per CDR3 protein. The sample has fewer than 550,000 distinct CDR3 sequences, around 16% seen once. Sequenced: blood. The receptors here all came from a woman under 30 with Graves' hyperthyroidism.

There are a few counts of this clonotype. V gene TRBV6-1 combines with J gene TRBJ1-6; D is uncertain. Per germline, CDR1 MNHNS and CDR2 SASEGT. This CDR3 comprises 16 residues. The V end was cut by 7 bases, the J end by 4 bases, with 17 bases between. CDR3: CASTPSGLGYNSPLHF. DNA of the CDR3: TGTGCCAGCACGCCAAGTGGCCTGGGGTATAATTCACCCCTCCACTTT.

This clonotype showed up many times. The rearrangement links TRBV6-1 to TRBJ1-2; 7 bases are shared with TRBD1. The length of the CDR3 is 15 residues. With 8 bases clipped from V and 4 bases from J, the junction kept 13 bases outside the gene matches. The germline V gene encodes CDR1 MNHNS and CDR2 SASEGT. This chain's CDR3 is CASGPEDRTGYGYTF. CDR3 DNA: TGTGCCAGCGGACCCGAGGACAGGACGGGCTATGGCTACACCTTC.

This clonotype was seen repeatedly, ten times or more. V and J are TRBV6-1 and TRBJ1-2, with D unresolved. V shed 4 bases and J shed 0 bases, with 15 bases lying between them. CDR1 is MNHNS, CDR2 SASEGT, per germline. The CDR3 runs 16 residues. The CDR3 sequence is CASSGKGRASNYGYTF. The DNA of the CDR3 is TGTGCCAGCAGTGGAAAGGGTCGAGCCTCTAACTATGGCTACACCTTC.

The J gene is TRBJ1-3, the V gene TRBV13, with unresolved D. The CDR3 is 17 amino acids. V lost 2 bases and J lost 0, with 14 bases in between. Germline loops: CDR1 PRHDT, CDR2 FYEKMQ (reference sequence). The CDR3 region has the DNA TGTGCCAGCAGCTTAACCCCAGGACCGTTCTCTGGAAACACCATATATTTT. The encoded protein is CASSLTPGPFSGNTIYF.

The chain employs TRBV7-2 and TRBJ2-5; D tentatively fits TRBD1 or TRBD2 (6 bases each). CDR1 is SGHTA and CDR2 is FQGNSA in the germline V gene. Trimming removed 1 base at V and 5 bases at J, with 26 bases between. The CDR3 runs 19 residues. CDR3 protein: CASSLVRRKGGDGWETQYF. CDR3 DNA sequence: TGTGCCAGCAGCTTAGTCCGTCGAAAGGGGGGCGACGGTTGGGAGACCCAGTACTTC.

The rearrangement joins TRBV12-5 to TRBJ2-5; no reliable D call. Germline assignment: CDR1 LGHNT and CDR2 FRNRAP. The ends were cut back, 4 bases at V and 2 bases at J, with 8 bases in the middle. The CDR3 extends over 13 amino acids. CDR3 DNA: TGTGCTAGTGGTTCCCGCCCTCAAGAGACCCAGTACTTC. Amino acid sequence: CASGSRPQETQYF.

This clonotype came up many times. The J gene is TRBJ2-3, the V gene TRBV20-1, with 15 nucleotides matching TRBD2. Germline-derived CDR1 and CDR2 are DFQATT and SNEGSKA (reference sequence). V lost 6 bases, J lost 6 bases, and 4 bases stayed unmatched. CDR3 length: 14 residues. CDR3 sequence (DNA): TGCAGTGCCCGTGGACTAGCGGGGGGGGATACGCAGTATTTT. As protein: CSARGLAGGDTQYF.

This clonotype appeared many times. The genes are TRBV5-1 and TRBJ2-1; 10 bases are a match to TRBD2. CDR1 is SGHRS, CDR2 YFSETQ, per germline. The CDR3 runs 15 residues. With V trimmed by 4 bases and J by 5 bases, 6 bases remained unmatched. CDR3 protein: CASSPLAGADNEQFF. The CDR3 DNA reads as TGCGCCAGCAGCCCGCTAGCGGGGGCGGACAATGAGCAGTTCTTC.

This clonotype was seen at least ten times. The CDR3 spells CASSYSADRGGSPLHF. Here the CDR3 DNA reads TGTGCCAGCAGTTACTCGGCGGACAGGGGTGGGTCACCCCTCCACTTT. The chain recombines TRBV6-5 with TRBJ1-6; 9 nucleotides match TRBD1. V shed 0 bases and J 10 bases; nucleotides not matched to a gene: 7. The germline gives CDR1 MNHEY, CDR2 SVGAGI. The CDR3 totals 16 residues.